Shown below are 9 T cell receptor beta chains from a single sample sequenced in a study of T cell repertoires in aging, cancer and after chemotherapy. TCR beta rearrangements were amplified from peripheral blood genomic DNA. TRB rearrangements spanning V, D and J were amplified using mixed TRB-A/B primers. TCRdb analysed the multiplex PCR reads with MiXCR anew, one entry per CDR3 protein. Counted here are 10,000 to 12,000 distinct CDR3 sequences, roughly 25% occurring once; the ten biggest clones make up roughly 2%. Sample: blood. These receptors were obtained from a human donor in good health.

This clonotype occurred a few times. DNA of the CDR3: TGTGCCAGCAGTCGGGCCGGACAGGGCTACAATGAGCAGTTCTTC. Its translation: CASSRAGQGYNEQFF. This rearrangement joins TRBV6-2 or TRBV6-3 to TRBJ2-1, with 8 bases identical to TRBD1. Trimming cost V 5 bases and J 3 bases; bases outside gene matches: 6. The germline gives CDR1 MNHEY, CDR2 SVGEGT. The CDR3 runs 15 residues.

On this clonotype: An end of the junction does not agree with germline; a read error may underlie this. The chain couples TRBV4-3 to TRBJ2-3, with a weak D call TRBD2 (6 bases). The CDR3 consists of 15 residues. Germline loops: CDR1 LGHNA, CDR2 YSLEER. The CDR3 protein is CASSQVAGSTDTQYF. DNA of the CDR3: TGTGCCAGCAGCCAAGTTGCGGGAAGCACAGATACGCAGTATTTT.

This clonotype was seen a handful of times. The V call is TRBV5-1, the J call TRBJ2-2, with 15 bases that match TRBD2. The CDR3 covers 18 residues. Losses at the gene ends were 6 bases for V and 0 bases for J; bases not matched to a gene: 6. The germline V gene has CDR1 SGHRS and CDR2 YFSETQ. The CDR3 sequence is CASTRGLAGGTNTGELFF. CDR3 in DNA: TGCGCCAGCACCCGGGGACTAGCGGGGGGAACGAACACCGGGGAGCTGTTTTTT.

The chain couples TRBV5-4 to TRBJ2-5; D uncertain. Germline values: CDR1 SGHNT, CDR2 YYREEE (reference sequence). V lost 5 bases, J lost 2 bases, and 16 bases lay in between. The CDR3 loop spans 15 amino acids. CDR3 loop: CASSLGFTQQETQYF. The CDR3 region has the DNA TGTGCCAGCAGTCTTGGATTTACACAGCAAGAGACCCAGTACTTC.

J is TRBJ2-7 and V is TRBV4-1, with D possibly TRBD2 on 6 matching bases. Germline values: CDR1 MGHRA, CDR2 YSYEKL. V dropped 2 bases and J dropped 6 bases, with 20 bases sitting between them. This CDR3 is 16 amino acids long. The CDR3 spells CASSQQRLVAPSEQYF. CDR3 sequence (DNA): TGCGCCAGCAGCCAACAGAGACTAGTTGCCCCTTCCGAGCAGTACTTC.

This clonotype showed up just a few times. V usage is TRBV10-3 and J usage is TRBJ1-1; 10 bases align to TRBD1. The germline gives CDR1 ENHRY, CDR2 SYGVKD. The CDR3 runs 15 residues. Unmatched junction bases numbered 7, after V lost 8 bases and J lost 1 base. CDR3: CAIAKGTGANTEAFF. CDR3 bases: TGTGCCATCGCCAAGGGGACAGGGGCGAACACTGAAGCTTTCTTT.

This clonotype qualifies as medium-sized (0.01 to 0.1%). The DNA for the CDR3 is TGTGCCAGCAGTTACTTAACAGGGGGTACCTATGGCTACACCTTC. Translating it yields CASSYLTGGTYGYTF. The chain couples TRBV6-5 to TRBJ1-2, with 8 nucleotides matching TRBD1. V lost 1 base and J lost 4; bases outside the gene matches: 5. CDR1 and CDR2 (germline): MNHEY, SVGAGI. The CDR3 runs to 15 residues.

This clonotype appeared once. The chain carries TRBV4-2 and TRBJ1-4; 8 nucleotides match TRBD1. The germline CDR1 and CDR2 sequences are LGHNA and YNFKEQ. Unmatched junction bases numbered 0, after V lost 3 bases and J lost 0 bases. CDR3 size: 15 residues. This CDR3 is CASSQDRATNEKLFF. DNA of the CDR3: TGTGCCAGCAGCCAGGACAGGGCAACTAATGAAAAACTGTTTTTT.

In this sample, this clonotype is medium-sized (0.01 to 0.1%). The chain recombines TRBV7-6 with TRBJ2-2, with D unresolved. This CDR3 is 12 amino acids long. The V gene's germline CDR1 is SGHVS and CDR2 FNYEAQ. Trimming pared 1 base from V and 7 bases from J, leaving 4 bases between. The CDR3 DNA follows: TGTGCCAGCAGCTTAGTCCTCGGGGAGCTGTTTTTT. It specifies CASSLVLGELFF.